The TCR beta chain described here comes from a study of shared clonotypes between healthy human individuals. General observations from the study: The genetic and exposure-history diversity represented was limited by few donors. Sharing of clonotypes among donors was expected to vary with sequencing depth. Several donors shared approximately 5% of their naive CD4 clonotypes.

Germline values: CDR1 MDHEN, CDR2 SYDVKM. The CDR3 is 14 amino acids. The ends were cut back, 5 bases at V and 4 bases at J, with 12 bases in the middle. TCRdb's table, derived via immunoSEQ multiplex PCR, lists solely in-frame clones and lacks some. The data contain approximately 640,000 clones, 60% to 80% of them singletons. For this clone: Its cognate antigen is unknown.

Nashville, Tennessee was home to all donors, each a Caucasian adult. Input material: memory CD4+ T cells sorted from blood. Subset reported: CD45RA-negative fraction. V and J are TRBV28 and TRBJ2-1; unclear D gene. The TCR originated in a woman in her thirties in good health. CDR3 loop: CASSGRARYNEQFF. CDR3 DNA sequence: TGTGCCAGCAGTGGAAGGGCCCGGTACAATGAGCAGTTCTTC.